This T cell receptor beta chain is from a study of cytomegalovirus exposure and HLA in healthy donors. Points from the study as a whole: As was reported, the HLA-A and HLA-B alleles of most subjects were accurately predicted from TCR beta sequences. Reportedly, a later analysis found an Asian-associated ancestry cluster had fewer N-insertions than the roughly 670-donor mean.

PCR involved 60 Vbeta and 13 Jbeta primers. TCRdb's table, derived via immunoSEQ multiplex PCR, lists solely in-frame clones and lacks some. This repertoire includes about 130,000 clones. In regard to this clone: Its antigen is unknown.

Looked up from germline, CDR1 is SEHNR and CDR2 is FQNEAQ (reference sequence). This CDR3 comprises 16 residues. V was clipped by 5 bases and J by 0 bases, with 14 bases between them. Input material: PBMCs. This sequence joins TRBV7-9 and TRBJ2-1; D possibly corresponds to TRBD1 (7 bases). This clonotype originated in an older woman in good health and CMV-seronegative. CDR3 sequence (DNA): TGTGCCAGCAGCACGCGGGACAGAAGCTCCTACAATGAGCAGTTCTTC. Its protein is CASSTRDRSSYNEQFF.